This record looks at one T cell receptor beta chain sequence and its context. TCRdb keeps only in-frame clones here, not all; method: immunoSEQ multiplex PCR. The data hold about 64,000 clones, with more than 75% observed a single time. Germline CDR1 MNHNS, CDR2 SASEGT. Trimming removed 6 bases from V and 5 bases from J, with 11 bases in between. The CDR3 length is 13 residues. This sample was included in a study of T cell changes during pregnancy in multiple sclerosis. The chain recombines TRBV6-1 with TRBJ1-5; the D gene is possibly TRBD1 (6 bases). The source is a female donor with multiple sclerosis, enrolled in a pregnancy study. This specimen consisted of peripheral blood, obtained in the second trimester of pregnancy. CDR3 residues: CASRIQGDQPQHF. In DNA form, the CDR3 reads TGTGCCAGCAGGATACAGGGCGATCAGCCCCAGCATTTT.